Presented here are 15 T cell receptor beta chains from one specimen sequenced in a study of B cell selection in AIRE deficiency (dated by TCRdb to between 2018 and 2021). The library was prepared using the immunoSEQ multiplex PCR assay. What TCRdb holds here is the immuneACCESS table cut down to in-frame rearrangements. Part of the clones is not present; checked against another copy, under half of the missing clones reflect an unresolved V gene, and the others are unexplained. The sample includes around 23,000 clones, with less than 97% observed a single time. About 0.25% of the sample lies in the top ten. For sorting, conventional CD4 T cells were defined as CD4+CD127+ cells. The sample comprised CD4+CD127+ conventional T cells sorted from PBMCs. Every receptor here comes from a human donor in good health.

The V call is TRBV21-1, the J call TRBJ2-2; TRBD1, the table's D call, lacks a check against the DNA. TRBV21-1 is a recognized pseudogene. The CDR3 sequence is 15 residues long. This CDR3 is CASRLDRTGTGELFF. The CDR3 coding sequence is TGTGCCAGCAGATTGGACAGGACTGGGACCGGGGAGCTGTTTTTT.

The CDR3 loop is CASSISNQPQHF. For the CDR3, the DNA is TGTGCCAGTAGTATTAGCAATCAGCCCCAGCATTTT. This rearrangement joins TRBV19 to TRBJ1-5; D is undetermined. CDR1 LNHDA and CDR2 SQIVND come from the germline V gene (reference sequence). Trimming shortened V by 3 bases and J by 0 bases, and 0 bases separated the two germline ends. This CDR3 region has 12 residues.

This rearrangement joins TRBV6-1 to TRBJ1-2; TRBD1 agrees at 10 bases. There are 14 residues in the CDR3. Germline V gives CDR1 MNHNS, CDR2 SASEGT. The V and J ends lost 7 bases and 2 bases, in that order; junction bases with no gene match: 4. CDR3 protein: CASTRDRGNYGYTF. CDR3 in DNA: TGTGCCAGCACCCGGGACAGGGGAAACTATGGCTACACCTTC.

This chain joins TRBV5-6 and TRBJ2-5, with D unclear. V was pared by 1 base and J by 5 bases, with 3 bases between. The CDR3 sequence is 11 residues long. Germline CDR1 SGHDT, CDR2 YYEEEE. The CDR3 loop is CASSLRETQYF. CDR3 in DNA: TGTGCCAGCAGCTTGCGGGAGACCCAGTACTTC.

The chain is built from TRBV19 and TRBJ2-1; D not resolved. Deletions cut 10 bases from V and 8 bases from J, with 12 bases between. This CDR3 region has 11 residues. Per the germline V gene, CDR1 is LNHDA and CDR2 is SQIVND (reference sequence). CDR3 loop: CATRERDEQFF. CDR3 coding DNA: TGTGCCACCAGAGAAAGGGATGAGCAGTTCTTC.

The V gene is TRBV13, the J gene TRBJ2-1, with D possibly matching TRBD2 (6 bases). V was clipped by 4 bases and J by 7 bases, with 17 bases between them. The CDR3 is 15 residues long. CDR1 is PRHDT and CDR2 is FYEKMQ in the germline V gene (reference sequence). This CDR3 reads CASSSAGGVDNEQFF. As DNA, the CDR3 is TGTGCCAGCAGCTCCGCCGGCGGGGTAGATAATGAGCAGTTCTTC.

V is TRBV19 and J is TRBJ1-4; D unclear. CDR3 length: 16 residues. Germline V gene data show CDR1 as LNHDA and CDR2 as SQIVND (reference sequence). V lost 5 bases to trimming and J lost 3 bases, with 16 bases between them. For the CDR3, the DNA is TGTGCCAGTAGTCGACCCGGACGGGGAGCTAATGAAAAACTGTTTTTT. Translated, it gives CASSRPGRGANEKLFF.

The V call is TRBV7-7, the J call TRBJ2-1, with 11 positions matching TRBD2. CDR1 and CDR2 from the germline V gene are SSHAT and FNYEAQ (reference sequence). The length of the CDR3 is 15 residues. V lost 4 bases to trimming and J lost 9 bases; unmatched junction nucleotides: 8. CDR3 protein: CASSSTLAGGGEQFF. In nucleotides, the CDR3 is TGTGCCAGCAGCTCGACTCTAGCGGGGGGTGGTGAGCAGTTCTTC.

Details on this clone: The junction departs from the called germline gene at one end, perhaps through a read error. This chain uses TRBV27 with TRBJ2-5; unclear D gene. CDR1 MNHEY and CDR2 SMNVEV come from the germline V gene (reference sequence). The CDR3 covers 13 residues. The CDR3 DNA sequence: TGTGCCAGCAGTCCTAACGGACCGTCCAGTGTTAACTTC. As protein: CASSPNGPSSVNF.

This clone was detected once. V gene TRBV5-6 combines with J gene TRBJ2-7, with 7 positions matching TRBD1. The CDR3 is 15 residues long. V trimming: 2 bases; J trimming: 6 bases; junction bases outside the gene matches: 11. CDR1 SGHDT and CDR2 YYEEEE come from the germline V gene. The chain's CDR3 is CASSFYPGQRFEQYF. As DNA, the CDR3 is TGTGCCAGCAGCTTCTACCCGGGACAGCGATTCGAGCAGTACTTC.

The rearrangement links TRBV9 to TRBJ2-2, with unresolved D. With 4 bases removed from V and 5 bases from J, the gap between germline ends came to 12 bases. The germline V gene has CDR1 SGDLS and CDR2 YYNGEE. The CDR3 extends over 14 amino acids. CDR3 nucleotides: TGTGCCAGCAGCCCCGGCGGAAGGACCGGGGAGCTGTTTTTT. Its protein is CASSPGGRTGELFF.

This rearrangement joins TRBV2 to TRBJ2-2, with 7 nucleotides matching TRBD2. The V gene's germline CDR1 is SNHLY and CDR2 FYNNEI. The CDR3 runs to 15 residues. The junction had 6 bases not matched to a gene; V was cut back by 7 bases and J by 1 base. Here the CDR3 DNA reads TGTGCCAGCAAACGGCGGGAGATGAACACCGGGGAGCTGTTTTTT. Translating gives CASKRREMNTGELFF.

V and J are TRBV7-9 and TRBJ2-2; D is uncertain. The CDR3 totals 13 residues. Deletions cut 5 bases from V and 5 bases from J, with 9 bases between. Looked up from germline, CDR1 is SEHNR and CDR2 is FQNEAQ (reference sequence). CDR3 amino acids: CASSGWVTGELFF. CDR3 DNA: TGTGCCAGCAGCGGGTGGGTTACCGGGGAGCTGTTTTTT.

The chain couples TRBV6-6 to TRBJ1-1; no clear D. In germline, CDR1 is MNHNY, CDR2 SVGAGI (reference sequence). Trimming stripped 2 bases from V and 0 bases from J, with 1 base between. This CDR3 spans 12 amino acids. The CDR3 loop is CASSYVNTEAFF. The DNA of the CDR3 is TGTGCCAGCAGTTACGTGAACACTGAAGCTTTCTTT.

CDR3 bases: TGTGCCAGCAGCTTCGGGGGGAACACCGGGGAGCTGTTTTTT. It translates to CASSFGGNTGELFF. V gene TRBV7-9 combines with J gene TRBJ2-2, with D tentatively TRBD2 (6 bases). CDR1 is SEHNR and CDR2 is FQNEAQ in the germline V gene (reference sequence). The CDR3 has 14 amino acids. The V end lost 3 bases, the J end lost 1 base, and 6 bases lay between the germline ends.